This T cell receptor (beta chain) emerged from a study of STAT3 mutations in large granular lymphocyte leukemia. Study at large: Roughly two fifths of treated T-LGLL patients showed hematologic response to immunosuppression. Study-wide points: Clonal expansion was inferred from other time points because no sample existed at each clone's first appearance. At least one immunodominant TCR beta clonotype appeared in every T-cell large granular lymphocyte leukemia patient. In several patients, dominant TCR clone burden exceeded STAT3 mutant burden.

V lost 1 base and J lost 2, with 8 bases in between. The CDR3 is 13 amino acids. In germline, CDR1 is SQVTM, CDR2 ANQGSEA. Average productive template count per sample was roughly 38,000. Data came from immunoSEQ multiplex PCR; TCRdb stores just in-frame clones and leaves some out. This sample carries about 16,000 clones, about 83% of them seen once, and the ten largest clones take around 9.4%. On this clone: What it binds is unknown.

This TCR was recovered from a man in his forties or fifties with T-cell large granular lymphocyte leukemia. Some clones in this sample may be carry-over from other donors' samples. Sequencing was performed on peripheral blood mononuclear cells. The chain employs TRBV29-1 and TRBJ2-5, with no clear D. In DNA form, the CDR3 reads TGCAGCGTTGAAGGTTCGGTGCAAGAGACCCAGTACTTC. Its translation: CSVEGSVQETQYF.